The sequence of this T cell receptor beta chain was determined in a study of molecular identifiers for immune sequencing clone quantification. As for the study in general: Replicates split RNA from around 20,000 or 100,000 naive CD8 cells five ways, and the researchers sequenced four portions.

The CDR3 totals 15 residues. Libraries of bulk TCR were made by previously described methods (with listed TCR primers). Each CDR3 protein gets one entry after TCRdb re-called the PCR reads with MiXCR. The profile covers more than 95,000 distinct CDR3 sequences, with 20% to 25% appearing a single time and roughly 0.94% taken by the ten largest. The count of this clonotype is one. The antigen is unknown. This sequence may be a read error, since a much larger clone differs from it by one base. Whole-study results and caveats: Whereas clones above 20 RNA copies held under 1% of naive-cell molecules, they held over 98% of effector molecules.

This receptor was identified in a human donor in good health. Some libraries in this study had Jurkat cell RNA spiked in. The chain recombines TRBV12-3 or TRBV12-4 with TRBJ2-5; D may be TRBD2 (6 bases). Sequencing was done on a sample of naive CD8+ T cells from blood, with Jurkat cell RNA spiked in. This sample's subset: FACS-sorted CD8+CD4-CCR7+CD45RA+ naive T cells. This chain's CDR3 is CASGFPPPGAQTQYF. The CDR3 region has the DNA TGTGCCAGCGGTTTTCCCCCGCCGGGAGCGCAGACCCAGTACTTC.